These 29 T cell receptor beta chains came from one sample sequenced in a study of blood T cell repertoires in COVID-19. Sequencing was performed with immunoSEQ multiplex PCR; in TCRdb, only in-frame clones are kept and a portion is missing. The sample yields about 250,000 clones, roughly 85% seen once. The sequencing sample was made of peripheral blood. These TCRs come from a middle-aged man with COVID-19, enrolled during active disease.

The chain is built from TRBV27 and TRBJ2-7, with D possibly matching TRBD2 (5 bases). The CDR3 contains 17 residues. Germline V gene data show CDR1 as MNHEY and CDR2 as SMNVEV (reference sequence). V was cut by 6 bases and J by 0 bases, with 21 bases left in between. CDR3 bases: TGTGCCAGCAGACGAAATAACGTGGACGGGATCTCCTACGAGCAGTACTTC. It specifies CASRRNNVDGISYEQYF.

The chain is built from TRBV5-6 and TRBJ1-1; tentative D call: TRBD1 (5 bases). The germline gives CDR1 SGHDT, CDR2 YYEEEE. The germline V and J ends were trimmed by 4 bases and 4 bases, with 11 bases remaining between them. The CDR3 totals 13 residues. The CDR3 sequence is CASSRGGTTEAFF. As DNA, the CDR3 is TGTGCCAGCAGCCGAGGAGGGACCACTGAAGCTTTCTTT. Supplemented by reference TRBV5-6 and TRBJ1-1, the full variable domain reads DAGVTQSPTHLIKTRGQQVTLRCSPKSGHDTVSWYQQALGQGPQFIFQYYEEEERQRGNFPDRFSGHQFPNYSSELNVNALLLGDSALYLCASSRGGTTEAFFGQGTRLTVV.

This clone was picked up a small number of times. This chain connects TRBV6-5 to TRBJ1-1; D is possibly TRBD1 (6 bases). Per the germline V gene, CDR1 is MNHEY and CDR2 is SVGAGI. The length of the CDR3 is 13 residues. V lost 6 bases and J lost 6, with 14 bases in between. CDR3 sequence (DNA): TGTGCCAGCAGCAACACAGGGACCCCTGAAGCTTTCTTT. This codes for CASSNTGTPEAFF.

The J gene is TRBJ2-7, the V gene TRBV29-1; D not resolved. The V gene lost 8 bases and the J gene lost 7 bases, with 21 bases spanning the gap. CDR3 length: 13 residues. Germline V CDR1 and CDR2: SQVTM, ANQGSEA. The CDR3 sequence is CSIRHPPPGEQYF. CDR3 DNA: TGCAGCATTAGACATCCACCGCCTGGGGAGCAGTACTTC.

The J gene is TRBJ1-6, the V gene TRBV6-1, with D tentatively TRBD1 (5 bases). Germline loops: CDR1 MNHNS, CDR2 SASEGT. The CDR3 covers 15 residues. With 1 base removed from V and 4 bases from J, the gap between germline ends came to 8 bases. The CDR3 coding sequence is TGTGCCAGCAGTGAAGAAGCAGGGTATAATTCACCCCTCCACTTT. Translated: CASSEEAGYNSPLHF.

In this sample, this clone turned up once. The chain has TRBV7-2 and TRBJ2-3, with TRBD2 identical over 7 bases. Germline CDR1 SGHTA, CDR2 FQGNSA. J lost 4 bases, V lost 1 base, and 5 bases had no gene match. The length of the CDR3 is 15 residues. The CDR3 protein is CASSLVGTTPDTQYF. The CDR3 nucleotides are TGTGCCAGCAGCTTAGTGGGGACTACCCCAGATACGCAGTATTTT.

The rearrangement links TRBV6-5 to TRBJ1-4; TRBD1 matches at 9 bases. The germline gives CDR1 MNHEY, CDR2 SVGAGI. V lost 6 bases and J lost 8; bases outside the gene matches: 7. This CDR3 is 14 amino acids long. The CDR3 region is CASRTGQGVEKLFF. The CDR3 DNA reads as TGTGCCAGCAGGACGGGACAGGGAGTCGAAAAACTGTTTTTT.

This clone was recorded a few times. The sample has other DNA sequences that encode this CDR3 too. V is TRBV30 and J is TRBJ1-6; D is ambiguous. The V end was cut by 4 bases, the J end by 7 bases, with 11 bases between. Per germline, CDR1 GTSNPN and CDR2 SVGIG (reference sequence). The CDR3 contains 13 residues. The CDR3 protein is CAWTRQENSPLHF. DNA of the CDR3: TGTGCCTGGACTCGGCAGGAAAATTCACCCCTCCACTTT.

The gene calls are TRBV2 and TRBJ2-2, with 7 bases that match TRBD1. CDR3 length equals 14 residues. CDR1 SNHLY and CDR2 FYNNEI come from the germline V gene. V shed 7 bases and J 5 bases; nucleotides not matched to a gene: 7. The CDR3 is CASNNRDRTGELFF. DNA of the CDR3: TGTGCCAGCAACAACCGGGACAGAACCGGGGAGCTGTTTTTT.

The chain carries TRBV9 and TRBJ2-2; D may be TRBD1 (5 bases). Germline V gene sequence: CDR1 SGDLS, CDR2 YYNGEE. The CDR3 consists of 15 residues. Deletions cut 2 bases from V and 3 bases from J, with 11 bases between. CDR3 loop: CASSVSRVDTGELFF. In nucleotides, the CDR3 is TGTGCCAGCAGCGTTTCCAGGGTCGACACCGGGGAGCTGTTTTTT. Together with reference TRBV9 and TRBJ2-2, the CDR3 gives the full variable domain: DSGVTQTPKHLITATGQRVTLRCSPRSGDLSVYWYQQSLDQGLQFLIQYYNGEERAKGNILERFSAQQFPDLHSELNLSSLELGDSALYFCASSVSRVDTGELFFGEGSRLTVL.

The J gene is TRBJ2-7, the V gene TRBV12-3 or TRBV12-4; TRBD1 aligns across 9 bases. The CDR3 runs 13 residues. The V and J ends lost 8 bases and 5 bases, in that order; junction bases with no gene match: 7. The CDR3 DNA reads as TGTGCCAGCTCCCGGGACAGGGTTAACGAGCAGTACTTC. Its protein is CASSRDRVNEQYF.

The chain links TRBV30 to TRBJ2-7, with a tentative D call TRBD1 (6 bases). The CDR3 is 12 residues long. Germline loops: CDR1 GTSNPN, CDR2 SVGIG (reference sequence). With 2 bases removed from V and 4 bases from J, the gap between germline ends came to 9 bases. This chain's CDR3 is CAWSQGRYEQYF. CDR3 nucleotides: TGTGCCTGGAGTCAGGGGCGGTACGAGCAGTACTTC.

This sequence joins TRBV27 and TRBJ1-4; no definite D call. Germline CDR1 is MNHEY and CDR2 is SMNVEV (reference sequence). V was trimmed by 4 bases and J by 12 bases, leaving 12 bases between them. This CDR3 comprises 12 residues. The CDR3 coding sequence is TGTGCCAGCAGTTCCCCGGCTGGGCAACTGTTTTTT. This encodes CASSSPAGQLFF.

The V call is TRBV12-3 or TRBV12-4, the J call TRBJ1-2; 8 bases align to TRBD1. CDR3 length: 13 residues. V was clipped by 1 base and J by 7 bases; unmatched bases: 2. The CDR3 coding sequence is TGTGCCAGCAGTTTAGGGACAGGGATTGGCTACACCTTC. Its protein is CASSLGTGIGYTF.

The V and J genes are TRBV19 and TRBJ2-3; possibly TRBD1 for D (6 bases). With 4 bases removed from V and 8 bases from J, the gap between germline ends came to 13 bases. CDR1 LNHDA and CDR2 SQIVND come from the germline V gene (reference sequence). The CDR3 length is 13 residues. The chain's CDR3 is CASSKLGGGTQYF. DNA for the CDR3: TGTGCCAGTAGTAAACTAGGGGGTGGTACGCAGTATTTT.

The rearrangement links TRBV19 to TRBJ1-6; 9 bases fit TRBD1. J gave up 9 bases and V 3 bases, and 9 bases lay outside the gene matches. There are 16 residues in the CDR3. CDR1 LNHDA and CDR2 SQIVND come from the germline V gene (reference sequence). The CDR3: CASSIKQGAQSSPLHF. In nucleotides, the CDR3 is TGTGCCAGTAGTATCAAACAGGGGGCACAGAGTTCACCCCTCCACTTT.

The rearrangement links TRBV7-6 to TRBJ2-1, with D uncertain. The CDR3 length is 15 residues. Per germline, CDR1 SGHVS and CDR2 FNYEAQ. Trimming stripped 6 bases from V and 4 bases from J, with 16 bases between. The CDR3: CASSQLAQAYNEQFF. DNA of the CDR3: TGTGCCAGCAGTCAGCTTGCTCAGGCTTACAATGAGCAGTTCTTC.

The V and J genes are TRBV1 and TRBJ1-4; TRBD1 is the table's D call, not checked against the DNA. TRBV1 is marked as a pseudogene. The CDR3 length is 14 residues. Written as DNA, the CDR3 is TGCACCAGCGCCAGGGGGCGCGGGTATGAAAAACTGTTTTTT. Its protein product is CTSARGRGYEKLFF.

The genes are TRBV3-1 (or the pseudogene TRBV3-2) and TRBJ1-6; 12 nucleotides match TRBD1. There are 18 residues in the CDR3. The V segment lost 7 bases and the J segment 0 bases; nucleotides outside the gene matches: 7. Germline V gene sequence: CDR1 LGHDT, CDR2 YNNKEL (reference sequence). The CDR3 DNA follows: TGTGCCAGCACCCAGGGACAGGGGGCACGCTCCTATAATTCACCCCTCCACTTT. This sequence encodes CASTQGQGARSYNSPLHF.

CDR3 residues: CASSQPTRLAGGSSYNEQFF. DNA for the CDR3: TGTGCCAGCAGCCAACCCACCCGACTAGCGGGGGGCTCGTCTTACAATGAGCAGTTCTTC. The V gene is TRBV4-2, the J gene TRBJ2-1, with 13 bases fitting TRBD2. This CDR3 has 20 residues. Germline CDR1 LGHNA, CDR2 YNFKEQ. With 2 bases clipped from V and 4 bases from J, the junction kept 14 bases outside the gene matches.

This chain uses TRBV28 with TRBJ2-5; TRBD1 aligns across 8 bases. Germline assignment: CDR1 MDHEN and CDR2 SYDVKM. CDR3 size: 16 residues. Trimming took 0 bases from V and 1 from J; bases not matched to a gene: 4. Here the CDR3 DNA reads TGTGCCAGCAGTTTATGGCTGACAGGGGCCCAAGAGACCCAGTACTTC. As protein: CASSLWLTGAQETQYF.

The genes are TRBV7-2 and TRBJ2-2; D is perhaps TRBD1 (6 bases). With 2 bases removed from V and 1 base from J, the gap between germline ends came to 11 bases. Germline V gene data show CDR1 as SGHTA and CDR2 as FQGNSA. The CDR3 has 16 residues. The CDR3: CASSLFGRGNTGELFF. DNA of the CDR3: TGTGCCAGCAGCTTATTCGGCAGGGGGAACACCGGGGAGCTGTTTTTT.

V gene TRBV6-5 combines with J gene TRBJ2-7; a possible D gene is TRBD1 (6 bases). The CDR3 has 12 amino acids. Germline lookup yields CDR1 MNHEY and CDR2 SVGAGI. V was clipped by 2 bases and J by 6 bases, with 8 bases between them. Here the CDR3 DNA reads TGTGCCAGCAGTTACGGGACATCCGAGCAGTACTTC. Amino acid sequence: CASSYGTSEQYF.

V gene TRBV6-6 combines with J gene TRBJ2-7; TRBD1 agrees at 8 bases. This CDR3 comprises 14 residues. Germline CDR1 and CDR2: MNHNY and SVGAGI (reference sequence). V was clipped by 2 bases and J by 7 bases; unmatched bases: 7. The CDR3 coding sequence is TGTGCCAGCAGTTACAGGCAGGGGGCAGGGGAGCAGTACTTC. It encodes CASSYRQGAGEQYF.

The V gene is TRBV27, the J gene TRBJ2-1; maybe TRBD1 (6 bases). V shed 6 bases and J shed 1 base, with 19 bases lying between them. CDR3 length equals 17 residues. The germline V gene encodes CDR1 MNHEY and CDR2 SMNVEV (reference sequence). The CDR3 DNA reads TGTGCCAGCAGCCACAATTTTGTCAGGGGATCCTACAATGAGCAGTTCTTC. Its protein product is CASSHNFVRGSYNEQFF.

This clone was seen just once. V and J are TRBV10-1 and TRBJ2-3; TRBD2 agrees at 8 bases. The germline V gene has CDR1 WNHNN and CDR2 SYGVQD (reference sequence). The ends lost 4 bases at V and 0 bases at J; junction bases unmatched: 3. This CDR3 is 15 amino acids long. The CDR3 reads CASSAQRGSTDTQYF. Written as DNA, the CDR3 is TGCGCCAGCAGTGCCCAGCGGGGGAGCACAGATACGCAGTATTTT.

The chain carries TRBV6-5 and TRBJ2-5; D may be TRBD2 (5 bases). The CDR3 runs to 12 residues. V gave up 6 bases and J gave up 5 bases, with 10 bases separating them. Germline V lookup: CDR1 MNHEY, CDR2 SVGAGI. The CDR3 loop reads CASRREGETQYF. For the CDR3, the DNA is TGTGCCAGCAGGAGGGAAGGCGAGACCCAGTACTTC.

The chain couples TRBV29-1 to TRBJ1-2; TRBD1 agrees at 11 bases. The CDR3 is 14 amino acids. Germline CDR1 reads SQVTM; CDR2 reads ANQGSEA. With 6 bases clipped from V and 0 bases from J, the junction kept 3 bases outside the gene matches. CDR3 sequence reads: CSVGQGAANYGYTF. In DNA, the CDR3 is TGCAGCGTCGGACAGGGGGCCGCTAACTATGGCTACACCTTC.

This rearrangement joins TRBV3-1 (or the pseudogene TRBV3-2) to TRBJ2-5, with a weak D call TRBD1 (6 bases). Trimming shortened V by 4 bases and J by 2 bases, and 14 bases separated the two germline ends. Germline V gene data show CDR1 as LGHDT and CDR2 as YNNKEL (reference sequence). The CDR3 length is 15 residues. In nucleotides, the CDR3 is TGTGCCAGCAGCCTTCTAGGGGGTTCTCAAGAGACCCAGTACTTC. This encodes CASSLLGGSQETQYF.